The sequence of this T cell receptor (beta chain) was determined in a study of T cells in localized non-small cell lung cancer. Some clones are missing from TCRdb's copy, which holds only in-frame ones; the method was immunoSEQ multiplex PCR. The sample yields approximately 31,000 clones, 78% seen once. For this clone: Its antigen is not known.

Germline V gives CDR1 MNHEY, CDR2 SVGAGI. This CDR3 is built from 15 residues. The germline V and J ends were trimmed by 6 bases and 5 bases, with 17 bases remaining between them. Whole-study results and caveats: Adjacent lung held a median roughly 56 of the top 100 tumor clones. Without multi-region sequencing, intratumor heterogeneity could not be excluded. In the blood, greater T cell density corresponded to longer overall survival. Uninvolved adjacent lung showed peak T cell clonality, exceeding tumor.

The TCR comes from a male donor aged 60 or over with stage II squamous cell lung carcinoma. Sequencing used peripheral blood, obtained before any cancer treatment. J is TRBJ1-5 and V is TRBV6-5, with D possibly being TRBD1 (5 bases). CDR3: CASRGRLGRDQPQHF. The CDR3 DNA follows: TGTGCCAGCAGGGGACGTCTGGGAAGGGATCAGCCCCAGCATTTT.